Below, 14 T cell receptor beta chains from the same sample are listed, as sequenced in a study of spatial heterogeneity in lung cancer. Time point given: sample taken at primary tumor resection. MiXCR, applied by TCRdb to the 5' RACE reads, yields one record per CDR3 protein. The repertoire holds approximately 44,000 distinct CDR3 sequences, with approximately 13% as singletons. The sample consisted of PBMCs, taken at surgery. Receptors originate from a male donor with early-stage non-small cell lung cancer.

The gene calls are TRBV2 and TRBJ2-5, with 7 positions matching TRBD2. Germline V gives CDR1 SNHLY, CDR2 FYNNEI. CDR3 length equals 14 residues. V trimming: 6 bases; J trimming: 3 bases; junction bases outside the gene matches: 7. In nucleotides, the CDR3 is TGTGCCAGCAGCGTGACTAGCTTGGAAGAGACCCAGTACTTC. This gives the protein CASSVTSLEETQYF.

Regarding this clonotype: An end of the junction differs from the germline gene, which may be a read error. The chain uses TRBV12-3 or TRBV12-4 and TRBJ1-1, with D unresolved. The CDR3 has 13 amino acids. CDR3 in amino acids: CASTLDGHTEAFF. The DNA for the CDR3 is TGTGCCAGCACTTTAGACGGCCACACTGAAGCTTTCTTT.

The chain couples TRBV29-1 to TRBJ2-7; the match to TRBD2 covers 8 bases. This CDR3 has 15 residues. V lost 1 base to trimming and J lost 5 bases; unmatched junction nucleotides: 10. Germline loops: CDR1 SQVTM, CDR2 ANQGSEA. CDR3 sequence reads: CSVEGPDGGADEQYF. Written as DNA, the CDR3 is TGCAGCGTTGAAGGCCCGGACGGGGGGGCCGACGAGCAGTACTTC.

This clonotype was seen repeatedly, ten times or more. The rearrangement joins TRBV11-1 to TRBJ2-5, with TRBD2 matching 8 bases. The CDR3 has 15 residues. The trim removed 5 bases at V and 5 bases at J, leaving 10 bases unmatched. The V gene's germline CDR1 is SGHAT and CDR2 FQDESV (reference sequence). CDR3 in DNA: TGTGCCAGCAGCGCCGACCGGATAGCGGGGGAGACCCAGTACTTC. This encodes CASSADRIAGETQYF.

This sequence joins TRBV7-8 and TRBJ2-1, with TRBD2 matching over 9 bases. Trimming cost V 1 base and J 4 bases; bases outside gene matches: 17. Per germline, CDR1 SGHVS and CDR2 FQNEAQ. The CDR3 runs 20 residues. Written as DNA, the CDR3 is TGTGCCAGCAGCTTAGAAAGCGGGGGGCGCACAACTGCTCCTTACAATGAGCAGTTCTTC. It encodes CASSLESGGRTTAPYNEQFF.

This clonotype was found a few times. The CDR3 sequence: CASREFMNTEAFF. As DNA, the CDR3 is TGTGCCAGCCGGGAGTTCATGAACACTGAAGCTTTCTTT. This chain uses TRBV19 with TRBJ1-1; no firm D call. Trimming pared 9 bases from V and 0 bases from J, leaving 11 bases between. The CDR3 sequence is 13 residues long. Germline loops: CDR1 LNHDA, CDR2 SQIVND (reference sequence).

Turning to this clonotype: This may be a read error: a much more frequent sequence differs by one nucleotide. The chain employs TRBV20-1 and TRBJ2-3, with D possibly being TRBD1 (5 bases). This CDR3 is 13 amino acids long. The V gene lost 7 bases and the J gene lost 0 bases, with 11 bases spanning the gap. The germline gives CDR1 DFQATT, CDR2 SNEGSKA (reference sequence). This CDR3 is CSVGQSSTDTQYF. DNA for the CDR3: TGCAGTGTGGGGCAGTCTAGCACAGATACGCAGTATTTT.

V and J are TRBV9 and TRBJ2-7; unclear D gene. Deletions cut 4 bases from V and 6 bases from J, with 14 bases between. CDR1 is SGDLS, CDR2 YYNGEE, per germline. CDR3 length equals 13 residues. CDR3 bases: TGTGCCAGCAGCACAAGGACCTTCGGCGAGCAGTACTTC. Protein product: CASSTRTFGEQYF.

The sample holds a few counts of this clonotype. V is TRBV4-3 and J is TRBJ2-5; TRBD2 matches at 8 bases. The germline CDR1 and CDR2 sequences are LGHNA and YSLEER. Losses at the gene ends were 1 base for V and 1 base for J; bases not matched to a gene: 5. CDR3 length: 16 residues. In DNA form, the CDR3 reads TGCGCCAGCAGCCAAGTAGGGACTAGGTCCCAAGAGACCCAGTACTTC. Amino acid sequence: CASSQVGTRSQETQYF.

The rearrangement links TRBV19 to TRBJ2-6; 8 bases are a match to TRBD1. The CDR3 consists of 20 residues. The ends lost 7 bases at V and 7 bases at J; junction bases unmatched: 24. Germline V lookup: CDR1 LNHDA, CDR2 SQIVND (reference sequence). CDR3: CASTPSPTGGLGPLANVLTF. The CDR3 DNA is TGTGCCAGTACTCCAAGCCCCACAGGGGGTCTCGGGCCACTTGCCAACGTCCTGACTTTC.

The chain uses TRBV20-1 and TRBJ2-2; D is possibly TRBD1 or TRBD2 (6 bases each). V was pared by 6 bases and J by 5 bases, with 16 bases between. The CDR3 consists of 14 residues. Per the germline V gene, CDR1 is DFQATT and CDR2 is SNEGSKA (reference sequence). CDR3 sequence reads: CSARRGPLTGELFF. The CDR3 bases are TGCAGTGCCCGTCGGGGGCCATTGACCGGGGAGCTGTTTTTT.

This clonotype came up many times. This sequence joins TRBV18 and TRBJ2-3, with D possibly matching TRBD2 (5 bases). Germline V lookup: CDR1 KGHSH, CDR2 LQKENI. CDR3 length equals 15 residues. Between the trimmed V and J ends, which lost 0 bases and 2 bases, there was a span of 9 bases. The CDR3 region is CASSPPSAATDTQYF. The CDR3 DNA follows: TGTGCCAGCTCACCACCTAGCGCCGCCACAGATACGCAGTATTTT.

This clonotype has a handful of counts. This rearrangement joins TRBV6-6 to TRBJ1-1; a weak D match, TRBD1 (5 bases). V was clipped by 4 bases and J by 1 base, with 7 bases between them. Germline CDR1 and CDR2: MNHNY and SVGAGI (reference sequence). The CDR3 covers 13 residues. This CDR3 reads CASSWDPNTEAFF. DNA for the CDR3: TGTGCCAGCAGTTGGGACCCGAACACTGAAGCTTTCTTT.

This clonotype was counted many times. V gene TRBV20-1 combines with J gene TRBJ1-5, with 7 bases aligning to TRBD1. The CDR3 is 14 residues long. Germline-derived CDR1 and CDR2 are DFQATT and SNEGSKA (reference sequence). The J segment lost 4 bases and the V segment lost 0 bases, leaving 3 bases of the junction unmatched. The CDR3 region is CSAREPRGNQPQHF. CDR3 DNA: TGCAGTGCTAGAGAACCCAGGGGGAATCAGCCCCAGCATTTT.